This is a list of T cell receptor beta chains from one sample in a study of cytotoxic CD8 clonotypes in ibrutinib-treated CLL. The repertoire was sequenced with immunoSEQ multiplex PCR; TCRdb's copy has only in-frame clones and lacks some. The table lists about 200,000 clones, approximately 68% of them singletons. The material was PBMCs, obtained after 24 months of ibrutinib treatment. These receptor sequences come from a human donor with chronic lymphocytic leukemia. Each CDR3 is given with its conserved first and last residue. The D gene is left open where the match is weak. Rows give clone size only sometimes, using once, few, many, or a class for an expanded clone.

V	length	size	D	J	CDR3	DNA
TRBV7-2	14	-	-	TRBJ2-1	CASSLRGRYNEQFF	TGTGCCAGCAGCCTCCGGGGGCGTTACAATGAGCAGTTCTTC
TRBV7-6	15	-	TRBD2	TRBJ2-7	CASSLRYSGIYEQYF	TGTGCCAGCAGCTTAAGATATAGCGGGATCTACGAGCAGTACTTC
TRBV19	16	once	-	TRBJ2-3	CATSINPSGRTDTQYF	TGTGCCACCTCAATCAACCCCAGCGGGCGCACAGATACGCAGTATTTT
TRBV11-1	17	-	-	TRBJ2-5	CASSLVVPSVLEETQYF	TGTGCCAGCAGCTTAGTGGTACCTAGCGTTTTAGAAGAGACCCAGTACTTC
TRBV7-9	13	once	-	TRBJ1-3	CASSSRGGNTIYF	TGTGCCAGCAGCTCACGGGGTGGAAACACCATATATTTT
TRBV29-1	15	-	TRBD1	TRBJ2-5	CSVRVTGSSQETQYF	TGCAGCGTTCGGGTGACAGGGAGTAGCCAAGAGACCCAGTACTTC
TRBV7-2	13	-	-	TRBJ2-5	CASSFWGRETQYF	TGTGCCAGCAGCTTTTGGGGGCGGGAGACCCAGTACTTC
TRBV7-9	14	-	-	TRBJ2-5	CASSLAGSVKTQYF	TGTGCCAGCAGCCTAGCCGGGAGCGTGAAGACCCAGTACTTC
TRBV27	17	-	TRBD1	TRBJ2-3	CASSLVAGGAHRDTQYF	TGTGCCAGCAGTTTAGTGGCAGGGGGCGCCCATAGGGATACGCAGTATTTT
TRBV28	15	-	-	TRBJ1-5	CASSGGSYSNQPQHF	TGTGCCAGCAGTGGGGGAAGCTATAGCAATCAGCCCCAGCATTTT
TRBV5-1	14	-	-	TRBJ2-1	CASSLTAGRNEQFF	TGCGCCAGCAGCTTGACCGCAGGGCGCAATGAGCAGTTCTTC
TRBV2	12	-	-	TRBJ2-1	CASSYRTDEQFF	TGTGCCAGCAGCTATAGGACTGATGAGCAGTTCTTC
TRBV7-2	14	once	-	TRBJ2-2	CASSSGRGTGELFF	TGTGCCAGCAGTTCCGGGAGAGGCACCGGGGAGCTGTTTTTT
TRBV4-1	15	-	-	TRBJ2-5	CASSQNSGTEETQYF	TGCGCCAGCAGCCAAAACTCCGGGACGGAAGAGACCCAGTACTTC
TRBV4-3	16	-	-	TRBJ2-1	CASSQGDGPPYNEQFF	TGCGCCAGCAGCCAAGGTGACGGGCCCCCCTACAATGAGCAGTTCTTC
TRBV5-4	18	-	TRBD2	TRBJ2-2	CASSLGLAGGRGTGELFF	TGTGCCAGCAGCCTCGGACTAGCGGGAGGGCGGGGCACCGGGGAGCTGTTTTTT
TRBV19	13	few	-	TRBJ2-3	CASSIRGVDTQYF	TGTGCCAGTAGTATAAGGGGGGTGGATACGCAGTATTTT
TRBV9	17	-	-	TRBJ2-3	CASSPQGISRRGDTQYF	TGTGCCAGCAGCCCCCAGGGGATTAGCCGGCGCGGGGATACGCAGTATTTT
TRBV28	14	-	-	TRBJ2-5	CASSFSGYRETQYF	TGTGCCAGCAGTTTCTCTGGCTATCGGGAGACCCAGTACTTC
TRBV23-1	16	-	-	TRBJ1-2	CASSQPSPRLGYGYTF	TGCGCCAGCAGTCAACCCAGCCCCCGCCTAGGCTATGGCTACACCTTC
TRBV6-1	13	-	-	TRBJ2-7	CASSESGTYEQYF	TGTGCCAGCTCCGAGTCTGGAACCTACGAGCAGTACTTC
TRBV5-4	13	-	-	TRBJ1-1	CASSIGLNTEAFF	TGTGCCAGCAGCATCGGTCTGAACACTGAAGCTTTCTTT
TRBV7-9	13	-	-	TRBJ2-7	CASSDRPRYEQYF	TGTGCCAGCAGCGACCGGCCCCGCTACGAGCAGTACTTC
TRBV7-9	15	few	TRBD1	TRBJ1-1	CASSLVVTGQVPAFF	TGTGCCAGCAGCTTAGTTGTGACAGGGCAGGTCCCAGCTTTCTTT
TRBV27	16	-	TRBD2	TRBJ2-7	CASSSIGLAGDTEQYF	TGTGCCAGCAGTTCCATCGGACTAGCGGGAGATACCGAGCAGTACTTC
TRBV4-1	17	many	-	TRBJ2-4	CASSQEMNRVVKNIQYF	TGCGCCAGCAGCCAAGAAATGAACAGGGTTGTGAAAAACATTCAGTACTTC
TRBV7-9	15	-	TRBD2	TRBJ2-7	CASSLDLAGANEQYF	TGTGCCAGCAGCTTAGATTTGGCGGGAGCTAACGAGCAGTACTTC
TRBV10-3	12	few	-	TRBJ1-2	CAINRGGTSYTF	TGTGCCATCAACCGTGGGGGGACCTCCTACACCTTC
TRBV28	20	-	TRBD2	TRBJ2-1	CASSFVILAGGPGTYNEQFF	TGTGCCAGCAGTTTCGTGATTTTAGCGGGAGGGCCTGGCACCTACAATGAGCAGTTCTTC
TRBV4-1	17	-	TRBD1	TRBJ2-6	CASSFRDRGIGANVLTF	TGCGCCAGCAGCTTCCGGGACAGGGGTATTGGGGCCAACGTCCTGACTTTC
TRBV30	14	-	TRBD1	TRBJ1-1	CAWGDRELDTEAFF	TGTGCCTGGGGGGACAGGGAGTTGGACACTGAAGCTTTCTTT
TRBV25-1	15	-	-	TRBJ2-1	CASSEAGGDYNEQFF	TGTGCCAGCAGTGAAGCAGGGGGGGACTACAATGAGCAGTTCTTC
TRBV2	16	-	TRBD2	TRBJ2-1	CASSRGLAGSYNEQFF	TGTGCCAGCAGCCGCGGACTAGCGGGATCTTACAATGAGCAGTTCTTC
TRBV2	16	-	TRBD1	TRBJ1-5	CASSLVWTGSNQPQHF	TGTGCCAGCAGTTTGGTTTGGACAGGAAGCAATCAGCCCCAGCATTTT
TRBV4-1	16	few	TRBD1	TRBJ1-1	CASSQGWQGAGTEAFF	TGCGCCAGCAGCCAAGGGTGGCAGGGGGCGGGCACTGAAGCTTTCTTT
TRBV5-6	13	-	-	TRBJ2-3	CASSLQGADTQYF	TGTGCCAGCAGCTTGCAGGGCGCAGATACGCAGTATTTT
TRBV18	15	few	-	TRBJ1-5	CASSPGQGGGQPQHF	TGTGCCAGCTCACCAGGGCAGGGCGGGGGACAGCCCCAGCATTTT
TRBV5-1	19	few	TRBD1	TRBJ1-3	CASSSHPRGTAISGNTIYF	TGCGCCAGCAGCTCCCACCCTAGGGGGACAGCAATTTCTGGAAACACCATATATTTT
TRBV19	14	-	TRBD2	TRBJ2-3	CASSELAGDDTQYF	TGTGCCAGTAGTGAACTAGCGGGAGATGACACGCAGTATTTT
TRBV29-1	14	-	-	TRBJ2-7	CSVSLLDSSYEQYF	TGCAGCGTTAGCCTCCTGGACAGCTCCTACGAGCAGTACTTC
TRBV4-3	16	-	TRBD1	TRBJ2-6	CASSQDRNSGANVLTF	TGCGCCAGCAGCCAGGACAGGAACTCTGGGGCCAACGTCCTGACTTTC
TRBV5-1	16	-	TRBD1	TRBJ2-1	CASSITRDSGSNEQFF	TGCGCCAGCAGTATTACCCGGGACAGCGGTAGCAATGAGCAGTTCTTC
TRBV19	17	-	-	TRBJ2-1	CASRLYGSPYDYNEQFF	TGTGCCAGTAGGTTGTACGGCTCCCCGTACGACTACAATGAGCAGTTCTTC
TRBV5-1	14	-	-	TRBJ2-5	CASSLSASQETQYF	TGCGCCAGCAGCTTGTCTGCCAGCCAAGAGACCCAGTACTTC
TRBV21-1	16	-	-	TRBJ2-7	CASSKSGLADSYEQYF	TGTGCCAGCAGCAAAAGCGGGTTAGCGGACTCCTACGAGCAGTACTTC
TRBV7-8	16	-	TRBD2	TRBJ2-7	CASSFRAGLAGEEQYF	TGTGCCAGCAGCTTTAGAGCGGGACTAGCGGGAGAAGAGCAGTACTTC
TRBV7-9	13	-	-	TRBJ1-1	CASSLEGSTEAFF	TGTGCCAGCAGCTTAGAGGGGAGCACTGAAGCTTTCTTT
TRBV2	12	-	-	TRBJ2-7	CASQEDSYEQYF	TGTGCCAGTCAAGAGGACTCCTACGAGCAGTACTTC
TRBV2	14	-	-	TRBJ1-2	CASQRPGWGYGYTF	TGTGCCAGCCAAAGACCTGGATGGGGTTATGGCTACACCTTC
TRBV20-1	11	-	-	TRBJ1-2	CSVGRGNGYTF	TGCAGTGTGGGCAGGGGAAACGGCTACACCTTC
TRBV5-6	19	-	TRBD1	TRBJ1-2	CASKGIVGTGGWISYGYTF	TGTGCCAGCAAAGGGATAGTTGGGACAGGGGGATGGATTAGCTATGGCTACACCTTC
TRBV28	15	few	TRBD2	TRBJ2-7	CASSLPAGAGYEQYF	TGTGCCAGCAGTTTACCAGCGGGAGCAGGCTACGAGCAGTACTTC
TRBV30	13	-	TRBD2	TRBJ2-2	CASRASGPGELFF	TGTGCCTCCCGTGCTAGCGGGCCCGGGGAGCTGTTTTTT
TRBV29-1	14	once	-	TRBJ2-1	CSARTPNSYNEQFF	TGCAGCGCCCGGACCCCAAACTCCTACAATGAGCAGTTCTTC
TRBV4-3	19	-	TRBD1	TRBJ1-4	CASSQDLLKGQGGIEKLFF	TGCGCCAGCAGCCAAGATCTTCTTAAGGGACAGGGGGGAATTGAAAAACTGTTTTTT